This entry lists 24 T cell receptor beta chains sequenced from one sample in a study of Ad26.COV2.S vaccination and SARS-CoV-2 variants. Produced via immunoSEQ multiplex PCR; TCRdb's table is partial and in-frame only. The sample has roughly 410,000 clones, approximately 83% seen once. Noted treatment: about 20 received Ad26.COV2.S at low or high dose, single or two shots; several received placebo; per-sample allocation not given. On day 63 after the first injection, vaccine and placebo recipients gave samples. Source: peripheral blood, taken in a trial of Ad26.COV2.S vaccine versus placebo. The receptors here all came from a person between 18 and 60 years old who received the Ad26.COV2.S COVID-19 vaccine or a placebo.

The chain recombines TRBV20-1 with TRBJ2-3; D uncertain. This CDR3 spans 11 amino acids. V lost 5 bases and J lost 6, with 9 bases in between. The germline CDR1 and CDR2 sequences are DFQATT and SNEGSKA (reference sequence). Here the CDR3 reads CSAAASDTQYF. Here the CDR3 DNA reads TGCAGTGCTGCCGCGTCGGATACGCAGTATTTT.

The chain is built from TRBV7-2 and TRBJ2-3; D call uncertain. The CDR3 contains 15 residues. V dropped 2 bases and J dropped 0 bases, with 9 bases sitting between them. Germline V gene data show CDR1 as SGHTA and CDR2 as FQGNSA. The CDR3 nucleotides are TGTGCCAGCAGCTTAAGTGGAGTTAGCACAGATACGCAGTATTTT. Translated: CASSLSGVSTDTQYF. Full variable domain (outside the CDR3, taken from reference TRBV7-2 and TRBJ2-3): GAGVSQSPSNKVTEKGKDVELRCDPISGHTALYWYRQSLGQGLEFLIYFQGNSAPDKSGLPSDRFSAERTGGSVSTLTIQRTQQEDSAVYLCASSLSGVSTDTQYFGPGTRLTVL.

The chain uses TRBV6-2 or TRBV6-3 and TRBJ1-2, with D possibly being TRBD1 (5 bases). CDR1 is MNHEY and CDR2 is SVGEGT in the germline V gene. This CDR3 is built from 14 residues. V was trimmed by 5 bases and J by 10 bases, leaving 20 bases between them. CDR3 DNA: TGTGCCAGCAGTAAGGCTCTCGACGGGGGGACCTACACCTTC. Translating gives CASSKALDGGTYTF.

This clone was seen a handful of times. V gene TRBV27 combines with J gene TRBJ2-7; no definite D call. Trimming stripped 6 bases from V and 2 bases from J, with 14 bases between. The V gene's germline CDR1 is MNHEY and CDR2 SMNVEV (reference sequence). This CDR3 region has 14 residues. The CDR3 sequence is CASSGHGKTYEQYF. CDR3 nucleotide sequence: TGTGCCAGCAGCGGTCACGGAAAGACCTACGAGCAGTACTTC.

The CDR3 coding sequence is TGTGCCAGCAGCCCCCCTTCTAGCGGGAGGGGTCAAGAGACCCAGTACTTC. It is translated as CASSPPSSGRGQETQYF. The chain recombines TRBV21-1 with TRBJ2-5; the table assigns TRBD2, which was not confirmed against the DNA. TRBV21-1 is recorded as a pseudogene. This CDR3 contains 17 residues.

J is TRBJ2-1 and V is TRBV7-9; D unresolved. Per germline, CDR1 SEHNR and CDR2 FQNEAQ (reference sequence). V dropped 3 bases and J dropped 2 bases, with 11 bases sitting between them. The CDR3 runs to 15 residues. CDR3 amino acids: CASSFFPKAYNEQFF. The CDR3 DNA is TGTGCCAGCAGCTTCTTCCCCAAAGCCTACAATGAGCAGTTCTTC.

This clone was picked up one time. This chain links TRBV21-1 with TRBJ1-2; TRBD1, as called in the table, went unchecked against the DNA. TRBV21-1 is tagged as a pseudogene. The CDR3 loop spans 12 amino acids. The CDR3 region has the DNA TGTGCCAGCATCAAAGGACAGCATGGCTACACCTTC. Its translation is CASIKGQHGYTF.

The chain's CDR3 is CASRQPGQSPGYTF. DNA for the CDR3: TGTGCCAGCAGGCAACCGGGACAGTCGCCTGGCTACACCTTC. The rearrangement uses TRBV6-5 and TRBJ1-2, with 7 bases matching TRBD1. The CDR3 covers 14 residues. CDR1 MNHEY and CDR2 SVGAGI come from the germline V gene. With 6 bases clipped from V and 7 bases from J, the junction kept 11 bases outside the gene matches.

V is TRBV19 and J is TRBJ1-6; D not certain. Germline V gene lookup returns CDR1 LNHDA and CDR2 SQIVND (reference sequence). The CDR3 is 15 residues long. Trimming shortened V by 9 bases and J by 6 bases, and 18 bases separated the two germline ends. Here the CDR3 reads CASQAFSAPNSPLHF. CDR3 coding DNA: TGTGCCAGCCAGGCTTTCTCGGCGCCTAATTCACCCCTCCACTTT.

The chain has TRBV4-1 and TRBJ2-6; TRBD1 is a possible D gene (5 bases). Trimming pared 1 base from V and 0 bases from J, leaving 10 bases between. The CDR3 length is 17 residues. Germline V gives CDR1 MGHRA, CDR2 YSYEKL. Here the CDR3 DNA reads TGCGCCAGCAGCCAAGTCACAGGAGCCTCTGGGGCCAACGTCCTGACTTTC. It encodes CASSQVTGASGANVLTF.

The gene calls are TRBV27 and TRBJ2-5; TRBD1 matches at 9 bases. CDR3 length: 15 amino acids. Germline V gene lookup returns CDR1 MNHEY and CDR2 SMNVEV (reference sequence). V lost 3 bases and J lost 5; bases outside the gene matches: 7. CDR3 protein: CASSLWDRVGETQYF. The CDR3 DNA sequence: TGTGCCAGCAGTTTGTGGGACAGGGTAGGCGAGACCCAGTACTTC.

This clone showed up just once. V usage is TRBV5-1 and J usage is TRBJ2-5, with D maybe TRBD2 (6 bases). Trimming stripped 1 base from V and 1 base from J, with 8 bases between. This CDR3 has 14 amino acids. Germline CDR1 and CDR2: SGHRS and YFSETQ. The CDR3: CASSLTSLQETQYF. The CDR3 coding sequence is TGCGCCAGCAGCTTGACTAGCCTCCAAGAGACCCAGTACTTC.

V gene TRBV7-3 combines with J gene TRBJ1-2; D not certain. Germline V gene lookup returns CDR1 SGHTA and CDR2 FQGTGA. V dropped 2 bases and J dropped 4 bases, with 11 bases sitting between them. The CDR3 totals 14 residues. The CDR3 DNA sequence: TGTGCCAGCAGCTTATGGGTGAACTTCTATGGCTACACCTTC. Protein: CASSLWVNFYGYTF.

The chain has TRBV7-3 and TRBJ1-1; TRBD1 might be the D (6 bases). Between the trimmed V and J ends, which lost 5 bases and 1 base, there was a span of 11 bases. The CDR3 has 14 residues. Germline loops: CDR1 SGHTA, CDR2 FQGTGA. CDR3 region: CASSRDRTNTEAFF. CDR3 DNA: TGTGCCAGCAGCCGCGACAGGACGAACACTGAAGCTTTCTTT.

V is TRBV27 and J is TRBJ2-6; D gene unclear. Per the germline V gene, CDR1 is MNHEY and CDR2 is SMNVEV (reference sequence). The V and J ends lost 5 bases and 3 bases respectively, with 5 bases between them. The CDR3 totals 13 residues. Here the CDR3 DNA reads TGTGCCAGCAGTCTGCGTGGGGCCAACGTCCTGACTTTC. It yields the protein CASSLRGANVLTF.

The chain employs TRBV11-3 and TRBJ1-1, with D possibly TRBD1 on 5 matching bases. Between the trimmed V and J ends, which lost 1 base and 7 bases, there was a span of 10 bases. The CDR3 length is 13 residues. Germline CDR1 SGHNT, CDR2 YENEEA. CDR3 DNA: TGTGCCAGCAGCTTAGTGTTCCAGGGTGAAGCTTTCTTT. Translating gives CASSLVFQGEAFF.

V gene TRBV20-1 combines with J gene TRBJ2-7; D is possibly TRBD1 or TRBD2 (5 bases each). This CDR3 has 14 amino acids. CDR1 is DFQATT, CDR2 SNEGSKA, per germline (reference sequence). Trimming removed 3 bases from V and 2 bases from J, with 14 bases in between. The CDR3 loop reads CSASSGGGAYEQYF. As DNA, the CDR3 is TGCAGTGCTAGTTCTGGTGGGGGAGCCTACGAGCAGTACTTC.

V and J are TRBV5-1 and TRBJ1-1; no clear D. Per the germline V gene, CDR1 is SGHRS and CDR2 is YFSETQ. Deletions cut 0 bases from V and 4 bases from J, with 13 bases between. The CDR3 sequence is 15 residues long. The CDR3 spells CASSLAGGGSTEAFF. The CDR3 DNA sequence: TGCGCCAGCAGCTTGGCCGGAGGAGGGTCCACTGAAGCTTTCTTT. The full variable domain, with the rest looked up from reference TRBV5-1 and TRBJ1-1, is KAGVTQTPRYLIKTRGQQVTLSCSPISGHRSVSWYQQTPGQGLQFLFEYFSETQRNKGNFPGRFSGRQFSNSRSEMNVSTLELGDSALYLCASSLAGGGSTEAFFGQGTRLTVV.

This clone was detected only a few times. This chain joins TRBV24-1 and TRBJ1-5, with D uncertain. This CDR3 region has 14 residues. The V and J ends lost 4 bases and 6 bases respectively, with 12 bases between them. Germline V gives CDR1 KGHDR, CDR2 SFDVKD. CDR3 loop: CATSDSSAGQPQHF. CDR3 DNA: TGTGCCACCAGTGACAGTTCGGCGGGTCAGCCCCAGCATTTT.

This clone appeared a few times. As DNA, the CDR3 is TGTGCCAGCAGCCAGATGACTAGCGGGCCAGAGACCCAGTACTTC. Protein sequence: CASSQMTSGPETQYF. The chain employs TRBV14 and TRBJ2-5; 10 bases agree with TRBD2. J lost 4 bases, V lost 3 bases, and 5 bases had no gene match. Germline loops: CDR1 SGHDN, CDR2 FVKESK. The CDR3 is 15 amino acids.

This chain connects TRBV5-4 to TRBJ1-1; TRBD1 matches at 7 bases. The CDR3 runs to 16 residues. The germline V gene has CDR1 SGHNT and CDR2 YYREEE (reference sequence). With 4 bases clipped from V and 2 bases from J, the junction kept 11 bases outside the gene matches. CDR3 amino acids: CASSPGQARTNTEAFF. Written as DNA, the CDR3 is TGTGCCAGCAGCCCCGGACAGGCCCGTACTAACACTGAAGCTTTCTTT.

The chain joins TRBV15 to TRBJ1-2, with a tentative D call TRBD1 (6 bases). Germline V gene sequence: CDR1 LNHNV, CDR2 YYDKDF (reference sequence). CDR3 length: 15 residues. V was pared by 2 bases and J by 2 bases, with 12 bases between. CDR3 sequence (DNA): TGTGCCACCAGCAGACCGGGACAAGGAAACTATGGCTACACCTTC. It encodes CATSRPGQGNYGYTF.

This chain uses TRBV5-4 with TRBJ1-2; D may be TRBD1 (5 bases). V was clipped by 5 bases and J by 4 bases, with 15 bases between them. The CDR3 spans 14 residues. Germline V CDR1 and CDR2: SGHNT, YYREEE (reference sequence). This chain's CDR3 is CASRPDRNIYGYTF. For the CDR3, the DNA is TGTGCCAGCAGGCCCGACAGAAACATCTATGGCTACACCTTC. The variable domain in full, completed from reference TRBV5-4 and TRBJ1-2, reads ETGVTQSPTHLIKTRGQQVTLRCSSQSGHNTVSWYQQALGQGPQFIFQYYREEENGRGNFPPRFSGLQFPNYSSELNVNALELDDSALYLCASRPDRNIYGYTFGSGTRLTVV.

This chain joins TRBV7-9 and TRBJ2-1; possibly TRBD1 for D (5 bases). V lost 6 bases to trimming and J lost 5 bases, with 14 bases between them. CDR3 size: 14 residues. CDR1 is SEHNR and CDR2 is FQNEAQ in the germline V gene (reference sequence). This CDR3 is CASSLMTVNNEQFF. The CDR3 nucleotides are TGTGCCAGCAGTTTGATGACAGTCAACAATGAGCAGTTCTTC.